Listed here are 21 T cell receptor beta chains from one sample, sequenced in a study of T cell changes during pregnancy in multiple sclerosis. Only in-frame clones appear in the TCRdb table, and some are missing; sequencing was by immunoSEQ multiplex PCR. The data contain 80,000 or so clones, 94% of them singletons. The input for sequencing was peripheral blood, taken in the second trimester of pregnancy. The receptors originated from a female donor in good health, enrolled as a control in a pregnancy study.

For the CDR3, the DNA is TGTGCCAGCTCACCCAAACAGGGGGCCTACGAGCAGTACTTC. Translated, it gives CASSPKQGAYEQYF. The J gene is TRBJ2-7, the V gene TRBV18; the match to TRBD1 covers 8 bases. V shed 3 bases and J 2 bases; nucleotides not matched to a gene: 3. Looked up from germline, CDR1 is KGHSH and CDR2 is LQKENI. The CDR3 loop spans 14 amino acids.

The chain carries TRBV28 and TRBJ1-4; D possibly corresponds to TRBD1 (5 bases). CDR1 and CDR2 from the germline V gene are MDHEN and SYDVKM. The CDR3 length is 17 residues. Trimming took off 5 bases at V and 3 bases at J, with 19 bases between the two ends. The CDR3 DNA follows: TGTGCCAGCAGTACCCCGGGGGGTAAGGGAGCTAATGAAAAACTGTTTTTT. Its protein product is CASSTPGGKGANEKLFF.

The chain carries TRBV29-1 and TRBJ2-7, with 7 bases fitting TRBD1. CDR3 length: 15 residues. Germline V gives CDR1 SQVTM, CDR2 ANQGSEA. V lost 5 bases, J lost 3 bases, and 13 bases stayed unmatched. CDR3 loop: CSVPGPRDSHYEQYF. The CDR3 DNA follows: TGCAGCGTTCCCGGGCCCCGGGACAGCCACTACGAGCAGTACTTC.

J is TRBJ2-3 and V is TRBV2; tentative D call: TRBD2 (6 bases). This CDR3 spans 15 amino acids. The germline gives CDR1 SNHLY, CDR2 FYNNEI. Trimming stripped 3 bases from V and 5 bases from J, with 15 bases between. CDR3 residues: CASSDNGSREDTQYF. CDR3 coding DNA: TGTGCCAGCAGTGATAACGGGAGCAGGGAAGATACGCAGTATTTT.

The chain couples TRBV2 to TRBJ2-7; possibly TRBD1 for D (5 bases). Trimming removed 6 bases from V and 6 bases from J, with 18 bases in between. The germline gives CDR1 SNHLY, CDR2 FYNNEI. This CDR3 has 14 residues. The CDR3 nucleotides are TGTGCCAGCAGCCGGACAACCCTTTTAGGCGAGCAGTACTTC. Translating it yields CASSRTTLLGEQYF.

The rearrangement joins TRBV7-2 to TRBJ2-3; 12 bases agree with TRBD1. Germline CDR1 reads SGHTA; CDR2 reads FQGNSA. Unmatched junction bases numbered 6, after V lost 2 bases and J lost 6 bases. The CDR3 is 16 amino acids. The CDR3 spells CASSLPGQGAVDTQYF. In DNA, the CDR3 is TGTGCCAGCAGCTTACCGGGACAGGGGGCAGTGGATACGCAGTATTTT. The whole variable domain, filled in from reference TRBV7-2 and TRBJ2-3, reads GAGVSQSPSNKVTEKGKDVELRCDPISGHTALYWYRQSLGQGLEFLIYFQGNSAPDKSGLPSDRFSAERTGGSVSTLTIQRTQQEDSAVYLCASSLPGQGAVDTQYFGPGTRLTVL.

This rearrangement joins TRBV19 to TRBJ2-7; no clear D. V lost 3 bases to trimming and J lost 4 bases, with 16 bases between them. Germline V lookup: CDR1 LNHDA, CDR2 SQIVND (reference sequence). The length of the CDR3 is 15 residues. The CDR3 sequence is CASSMSSTFLYEQYF. CDR3 nucleotide sequence: TGTGCCAGTAGTATGAGTTCGACATTCCTGTACGAGCAGTACTTC.

The chain couples TRBV9 to TRBJ2-5, with TRBD1 matching over 8 bases. From germline, CDR1 is SGDLS and CDR2 YYNGEE. The ends lost 0 bases at V and 5 bases at J; junction bases unmatched: 9. The length of the CDR3 is 16 residues. The CDR3 coding sequence is TGTGCCAGCAGCGTAGGGGCAGGGGGCATGAGGGAGACCCAGTACTTC. It translates to CASSVGAGGMRETQYF.

This chain joins TRBV27 and TRBJ1-4, with D possibly matching TRBD1 (5 bases). V lost 4 bases and J 11 bases, leaving 23 bases between the germline ends. Germline V CDR1 and CDR2: MNHEY, SMNVEV (reference sequence). There are 16 residues in the CDR3. The CDR3 sequence: CASSSLGYPGPGKLFF. CDR3 sequence (DNA): TGTGCCAGCAGTTCCCTGGGTTATCCCGGGCCAGGGAAACTGTTTTTT.

The V call is TRBV5-4, the J call TRBJ2-1; the D is unclear. Trimming cost V 3 bases and J 8 bases, with 21 bases left between them. This CDR3 contains 16 residues. The V gene's germline CDR1 is SGHNT and CDR2 YYREEE (reference sequence). CDR3 sequence (DNA): TGTGCCAGCAGCTCCGGCGGCAGAAGTTCAACTCATGAGCAGTTCTTC. This sequence encodes CASSSGGRSSTHEQFF.

The count of this clone is one. The V call is TRBV6-5, the J call TRBJ2-1, with 7 bases lining up with TRBD1. With 0 bases clipped from V and 8 bases from J, the junction kept 7 bases outside the gene matches. The germline V gene has CDR1 MNHEY and CDR2 SVGAGI. CDR3 length equals 15 residues. The CDR3 reads CASSYSGQRGDEQFF. DNA of the CDR3: TGTGCCAGCAGTTACTCGGGACAGAGGGGCGATGAGCAGTTCTTC.

V and J are TRBV10-3 and TRBJ2-2; perhaps TRBD2 as D (7 bases). The CDR3 extends over 14 amino acids. Germline V gene sequence: CDR1 ENHRY, CDR2 SYGVKD. V lost 10 bases and J lost 3, with 15 bases in between. Written as DNA, the CDR3 is TGTGCCAGTCGAAGGGAGGGGGACACCGGGGAGCTGTTTTTT. Its protein is CASRREGDTGELFF.

This chain connects TRBV2 to TRBJ2-3; 7 bases are a match to TRBD1. The CDR3 contains 14 residues. Germline values: CDR1 SNHLY, CDR2 FYNNEI. The V and J ends lost 6 bases and 2 bases, in that order; junction bases with no gene match: 5. CDR3 region: CASRAGTATDTQYF. CDR3 sequence (DNA): TGTGCCAGCAGGGCCGGGACAGCCACAGATACGCAGTATTTT. Full variable domain (missing parts from reference TRBV2 and TRBJ2-3): EPEVTQTPSHQVTQMGQEVILRCVPISNHLYFYWYRQILGQKVEFLVSFYNNEISEKSEIFDDQFSVERPDGSNFTLKIRSTKLEDSAMYFCASRAGTATDTQYFGPGTRLTVL.

The chain uses TRBV5-6 and TRBJ2-1, with TRBD1 matching 8 bases. CDR1 and CDR2 (germline): SGHDT, YYEEEE. CDR3 size: 15 residues. V dropped 6 bases and J dropped 4; count of bases not matched to a gene: 9. The CDR3 protein is CASTLRDRKYNEQFF. DNA for the CDR3: TGTGCCAGCACCCTCCGGGACAGGAAATACAATGAGCAGTTCTTC.

This chain uses TRBV5-1 with TRBJ2-5, with D perhaps TRBD2 (5 bases). This CDR3 has 15 residues. Germline lookup yields CDR1 SGHRS and CDR2 YFSETQ. V dropped 0 bases and J dropped 2 bases, with 11 bases sitting between them. This CDR3 reads CASSLESSRQETQYF. As DNA, the CDR3 is TGCGCCAGCAGCTTGGAATCTAGCAGGCAAGAGACCCAGTACTTC. The variable domain in full, with the rest retrieved from reference TRBV5-1 and TRBJ2-5, is KAGVTQTPRYLIKTRGQQVTLSCSPISGHRSVSWYQQTPGQGLQFLFEYFSETQRNKGNFPGRFSGRQFSNSRSEMNVSTLELGDSALYLCASSLESSRQETQYFGPGTRLLVL.

Details on this clone: A read error may produce the germline difference seen at one junction end. V usage is TRBV7-7 and J usage is TRBJ2-2, with a tentative D call TRBD1 (6 bases). In germline, CDR1 is SSHAT, CDR2 FNYEAQ (reference sequence). The CDR3 consists of 14 residues. CDR3 protein: CASSPNRVSGELFF. CDR3 DNA: TGTGCTAGCAGCCCAAACAGGGTCTCCGGGGAGCTGTTTTTT.

The rearrangement links TRBV6-5 to TRBJ1-1, with D unresolved. Germline values: CDR1 MNHEY, CDR2 SVGAGI. The CDR3 totals 14 residues. V was clipped by 5 bases and J by 1 base, with 11 bases between them. CDR3 loop: CASSVKTENTEAFF. Here the CDR3 DNA reads TGTGCCAGCAGTGTGAAAACAGAGAACACTGAAGCTTTCTTT.

The CDR3 loop reads CASSLGVTAGGRGYGYTF. For the CDR3, the DNA is TGTGCCAGCAGTTTAGGGGTAACGGCGGGGGGCCGTGGCTATGGCTACACCTTC. The V and J genes are TRBV28 and TRBJ1-2; tentative D call: TRBD1 (6 bases). The V gene's germline CDR1 is MDHEN and CDR2 SYDVKM. Trimming took off 2 bases at V and 4 bases at J, with 23 bases between the two ends. CDR3 length: 18 residues.

This chain's CDR3 is CSAYTDTQYF. The CDR3 DNA reads as TGCAGTGCTTACACAGATACGCAGTATTTT. The V call is TRBV20-1, the J call TRBJ2-3; D is unresolved. Germline lookup yields CDR1 DFQATT and CDR2 SNEGSKA (reference sequence). The germline V and J ends were trimmed by 5 bases and 2 bases, with 2 bases remaining between them. This CDR3 is built from 10 residues.

The chain has TRBV4-1 and TRBJ2-1; tentatively, D is TRBD2 (6 bases). V was trimmed by 5 bases and J by 8 bases, leaving 13 bases between them. This CDR3 has 13 residues. Per the germline V gene, CDR1 is MGHRA and CDR2 is YSYEKL. CDR3 sequence reads: CASSTRLVYEQFF. For the CDR3, the DNA is TGCGCCAGCAGCACGCGACTAGTTTATGAGCAGTTCTTC.

This chain links TRBV5-4 with TRBJ1-2, with 7 bases aligning to TRBD1. The CDR3 runs to 13 residues. Trimming took 4 bases from V and 8 from J; bases not matched to a gene: 8. CDR1 and CDR2 (germline): SGHNT, YYREEE (reference sequence). The CDR3 is CASSPKGTVGYTF. The CDR3 nucleotides are TGTGCCAGCAGCCCAAAAGGGACAGTCGGCTACACCTTC.